The 16 T cell receptor beta chains presented below share a single source sample, sequenced in a study of shared clonotypes between healthy human individuals. Using immunoSEQ multiplex PCR, the repertoire was profiled, and TCRdb retains in-frame clones only, with some absent. Of millions of clones in the sample, over 85% were seen once. The sequenced sample was naive CD4+ T cells from PBMCs. Subset denoted: CD45RA+ positively selected. The receptors come from a man in his late teens or twenties in good health. Some clones in this sample may be carry-over from other donors' samples.

The chain recombines TRBV6-5 with TRBJ2-7, with a possible D match to TRBD1 (6 bases). The germline gives CDR1 MNHEY, CDR2 SVGAGI. The CDR3 runs 14 residues. With 6 bases removed from V and 2 bases from J, the gap between germline ends came to 14 bases. CDR3 in amino acids: CASSDRPSTYEQYF. The CDR3 bases are TGTGCCAGCAGCGACAGGCCCTCTACCTACGAGCAGTACTTC.

The genes are TRBV6-1 and TRBJ1-4; D is undetermined. The CDR3 loop spans 12 amino acids. CDR1 is MNHNS and CDR2 is SASEGT in the germline V gene. Deletions cut 5 bases from V and 4 bases from J, with 5 bases between. CDR3 in amino acids: CASSKLNEKLFF. In DNA form, the CDR3 reads TGTGCCAGCAGTAAACTTAATGAAAAACTGTTTTTT.

The chain couples TRBV7-9 to TRBJ2-5; D is uncertain. The CDR3 spans 14 residues. The germline CDR1 and CDR2 sequences are SEHNR and FQNEAQ (reference sequence). V lost 1 base and J lost 5, with 11 bases in between. CDR3 coding DNA: TGTGCCAGCAGCTTAGGGTCTCACCGGGAGACCCAGTACTTC. It translates to CASSLGSHRETQYF.

The genes are TRBV27 and TRBJ1-5, with TRBD1 matching 8 bases. CDR3 length: 15 residues. Germline CDR1 and CDR2: MNHEY and SMNVEV (reference sequence). The V gene end was trimmed by 4 bases and the J gene end by 5 bases; junction bases not matched to a gene: 7. This CDR3 is CASSSGGLLDQPQHF. The CDR3 DNA follows: TGTGCCAGCAGTTCAGGGGGCTTGTTGGATCAGCCCCAGCATTTT.

This chain joins TRBV2 and TRBJ1-6; D is undetermined. There are 14 residues in the CDR3. Germline V CDR1 and CDR2: SNHLY, FYNNEI. Trimming pared 4 bases from V and 5 bases from J, leaving 9 bases between. The CDR3 sequence: CASSGWTDNSPLHF. For the CDR3, the DNA is TGTGCCAGCAGTGGGTGGACGGATAATTCACCCCTCCACTTT.

The chain has TRBV28 and TRBJ1-1; possible D gene TRBD1, 5 bases. CDR1 MDHEN and CDR2 SYDVKM come from the germline V gene. This CDR3 is built from 16 residues. Trimming removed 2 bases from V and 5 bases from J, with 18 bases in between. Here the CDR3 reads CASSLNPSRAGTEAFF. DNA for the CDR3: TGTGCCAGCAGTTTAAACCCCAGCAGGGCGGGGACTGAAGCTTTCTTT.

The rearrangement uses TRBV6-1 and TRBJ2-4; D perhaps matches TRBD1 (5 bases). The V end lost 1 base, the J end lost 6 bases, and 10 bases lay between the germline ends. The germline gives CDR1 MNHNS, CDR2 SASEGT. This CDR3 is 14 amino acids long. The CDR3 protein is CASSEGSGPNIQYF. In DNA, the CDR3 is TGTGCCAGCAGTGAAGGGTCAGGGCCAAACATTCAGTACTTC.

This chain links TRBV7-2 with TRBJ1-5; weak D call: TRBD1 (5 bases). V lost 1 base to trimming and J lost 0 bases, with 13 bases between them. CDR1 SGHTA and CDR2 FQGNSA come from the germline V gene. The CDR3 loop spans 17 amino acids. The CDR3 spells CASSLDRTYYSNQPQHF. In nucleotides, the CDR3 is TGTGCCAGCAGCTTAGACAGGACCTACTATAGCAATCAGCCCCAGCATTTT.

The rearrangement links TRBV27 to TRBJ2-2, with unresolved D. CDR3 size: 11 residues. Deletions cut 8 bases from V and 8 bases from J, with 9 bases between. Per germline, CDR1 MNHEY and CDR2 SMNVEV (reference sequence). The chain's CDR3 is CASFRAGELFF. In nucleotides, the CDR3 is TGTGCCAGCTTCCGGGCAGGGGAGCTGTTTTTT.

Turning to this clone: This same CDR3 is encoded by further DNA sequences in the sample. The chain uses TRBV9 and TRBJ2-3, with D maybe TRBD2 (6 bases). In germline, CDR1 is SGDLS, CDR2 YYNGEE. There are 11 residues in the CDR3. V dropped 3 bases and J dropped 9 bases, with 8 bases sitting between them. The CDR3 region has the DNA TGTGCCAGCAGCGCTGGGGGGACGCAGTATTTT. Translation gives CASSAGGTQYF.

This clone was recorded only once. A junction boundary mismatches the germline segment, possibly from a read error. The V call is TRBV2, the J call TRBJ1-1; TRBD1 is a possible D gene (5 bases). CDR1 is SNHLY and CDR2 is FYNNEI in the germline V gene. The CDR3 totals 10 residues. The CDR3: CASSPGQAAF. CDR3 bases: TGTGCCAGCAGCCCGGGGCAGGCGGCCTTT.

This chain connects TRBV29-1 to TRBJ1-1, with TRBD1 matching 10 bases. The CDR3 runs 13 residues. With V trimmed by 8 bases and J by 7 bases, 10 bases remained unmatched. Germline lookup yields CDR1 SQVTM and CDR2 ANQGSEA. The DNA for the CDR3 is TGCAGCTTTACGGACAGGGGGGGATTTGAAGCTTTCTTT. Translating gives CSFTDRGGFEAFF.

The chain uses TRBV5-1 and TRBJ1-5; D is unclear. The germline V gene encodes CDR1 SGHRS and CDR2 YFSETQ. Trimming removed 0 bases from V and 7 bases from J, with 11 bases in between. CDR3 length: 14 amino acids. CDR3 bases: TGCGCCAGCAGCTTGGCCTTCGGTTACCAGCCCCAGCATTTT. Protein product: CASSLAFGYQPQHF.

The rearrangement links TRBV7-9 to TRBJ2-7; D is possibly TRBD1 (6 bases). Trimming removed 5 bases at V and 0 bases at J, with 14 bases between. The CDR3 totals 15 residues. Germline V lookup: CDR1 SEHNR, CDR2 FQNEAQ (reference sequence). This CDR3 is CASSLVDSYSYEQYF. Written as DNA, the CDR3 is TGTGCCAGCAGCCTTGTGGACAGTTACTCCTACGAGCAGTACTTC.

The V call is TRBV7-9, the J call TRBJ2-7, with D tentatively TRBD1 or TRBD2 (5 bases each). Germline V gene sequence: CDR1 SEHNR, CDR2 FQNEAQ (reference sequence). CDR3 length: 15 residues. The V end was cut by 5 bases, the J end by 3 bases, with 17 bases between. The CDR3 region is CASSPNRPRGYEQYF. CDR3 in DNA: TGTGCCAGCAGCCCAAATCGCCCGAGGGGCTACGAGCAGTACTTC.

The chain carries TRBV28 and TRBJ1-1; 9 bases fit TRBD1. Germline V gene lookup returns CDR1 MDHEN and CDR2 SYDVKM. Losses at the gene ends were 5 bases for V and 5 bases for J; bases not matched to a gene: 18. This CDR3 has 18 residues. CDR3 in amino acids: CASSPNLGTGRGGTEAFF. CDR3 nucleotide sequence: TGTGCCAGCAGTCCTAACCTAGGGACAGGGAGAGGGGGAACTGAAGCTTTCTTT.